Detailed here is one T cell receptor (beta chain). Using immunoSEQ multiplex PCR, the repertoire was profiled, and TCRdb retains in-frame clones only, with some absent. The sample shows under 75,000 clones, 80% to 90% of them seen only once. The data are from a study of T cells in localized non-small cell lung cancer. Germline trimming cut 5 bases from V and 5 bases from J; bases unmatched to any gene: 8. From germline, CDR1 is GTSNPN and CDR2 SVGIG (reference sequence). The CDR3 is 13 amino acids. The sequence derives from a male donor aged 60 or older with stage III squamous cell lung carcinoma. The chain has TRBV30 and TRBJ2-5, with 7 bases matching TRBD2. The sample consisted of peripheral blood, taken before any cancer treatment. CDR3 amino acids: CAWAPGGMETQYF. In DNA form, the CDR3 reads TGTGCCTGGGCCCCCGGGGGGATGGAGACCCAGTACTTC.